The clone carrying this TCR beta chain was seen ten or more times. Its antigen is currently unknown. The record originates from a study of T cells after yellow fever vaccination. Study results and caveats: It was a weaker secondary response, yet one that peaked faster, at day 5 versus 15.

Template-switching 5'RACE yielded the TCR cDNA; a universal primer site and UMIs were added in the process. MiXCR was run by TCRdb on the 5' RACE reads, yielding one entry per CDR3 protein. The sample shows some 240,000 distinct CDR3 sequences, about 3% of them seen only once. Germline V gene sequence: CDR1 SGHVS, CDR2 FQNEAQ. With 1 base removed from V and 7 bases from J, the gap between germline ends came to 8 bases. The CDR3 loop spans 13 amino acids. The rearrangement links TRBV7-8 to TRBJ1-5; unclear D gene. This receptor was obtained from a young man who received the YFV17D yellow fever vaccine. Here the sequenced sample was CD4+ T cells sorted from PBMCs, taken 10 days after the yellow fever booster vaccination. Here the CDR3 DNA reads TGTGCCAGCAGCTTAGTCGATTACCAGCCCCAGCATTTT. This translates into CASSLVDYQPQHF.